A single sample gave rise to the 4 T cell receptor beta chains below, sequenced in a study of human T cells and chemical hapten exposure. TCRdb independently ran MiXCR on the RACE reads; one entry per CDR3 protein. The data contain 370,000 or so distinct CDR3 sequences, 4.8% of them singletons. The time point was: patch test 1, 2 weeks after DPC sensitization. This sample's treatment: therapeutic diphenylcyclopropenone sensitization with weekly scalp DPC. Material: whole blood, obtained in connection with sensitization to the hapten diphenylcyclopropenone (DPC). The receptors derive from a woman aged 50 to 60 with alopecia areata. Some clones in this sample may be carry-over from other donors' samples.

This clonotype was counted at least ten times. V usage is TRBV3-1 and J usage is TRBJ1-1; maybe TRBD1 (6 bases). CDR1 LGHDT and CDR2 YNNKEL come from the germline V gene (reference sequence). Trimming pared 5 bases from V and 10 bases from J, leaving 23 bases between. This CDR3 region has 15 residues. CDR3 in amino acids: CASSEGFTGIIGAFF. CDR3 coding DNA: TGTGCCAGCAGCGAAGGATTTACAGGGATAATTGGAGCTTTCTTT.

This clonotype was recorded many times. V usage is TRBV6-5 and J usage is TRBJ1-1; D gene unclear. Trimming shortened V by 2 bases and J by 3 bases, and 7 bases separated the two germline ends. The CDR3 totals 13 residues. Germline CDR1 MNHEY, CDR2 SVGAGI. The CDR3 here is CASSYQVHTEAFF. The CDR3 coding sequence is TGTGCCAGCAGTTACCAAGTCCACACTGAAGCTTTCTTT.

This clonotype has more than one count but fewer than ten. The rearrangement uses TRBV29-1 and TRBJ2-3; perhaps TRBD1 as D (6 bases). V gave up 4 bases and J gave up 1 base, with 12 bases separating them. Germline V gene sequence: CDR1 SQVTM, CDR2 ANQGSEA. The CDR3 sequence is 14 residues long. The CDR3 DNA sequence: TGCAGCGTTGGCAGGGGCTATCGCACAGATACGCAGTATTTT. Amino acids: CSVGRGYRTDTQYF.

Only a few counts were recorded for this clonotype. The chain links TRBV6-1 to TRBJ1-2, with TRBD1 matching over 8 bases. CDR1 and CDR2 (germline): MNHNS, SASEGT. The V segment lost 8 bases and the J segment 7 bases; nucleotides outside the gene matches: 12. The length of the CDR3 is 14 residues. The CDR3 region is CASPSDRGGVGYTF. The CDR3 bases are TGTGCCAGCCCATCTGACAGGGGAGGAGTTGGCTACACCTTC.